The 10 T cell receptor beta chains below all came from one sample that was sequenced in a study of blood T cell repertoires in COVID-19. Produced via immunoSEQ multiplex PCR; TCRdb's table is partial and in-frame only. The profile shows roughly 300,000 clones, approximately 85% of them singletons. The material sequenced was peripheral blood. The receptors here all came from a human donor in a cohort sampled during active COVID-19.

Relative to its sample, this clone is medium-sized (0.01 to 0.1%). The chain has TRBV18 and TRBJ2-1; 9 positions agree with TRBD1. Germline V gene lookup returns CDR1 KGHSH and CDR2 LQKENI. V shed 6 bases, J shed 4 bases, and the junction held 4 bases outside the gene matches. There are 14 residues in the CDR3. CDR3 residues: CASSGTGFYNEQFF. For the CDR3, the DNA is TGTGCCAGCTCCGGGACAGGGTTTTACAATGAGCAGTTCTTC.

The chain is built from TRBV7-3 and TRBJ1-1; D remains unclear. Trimming left V 2 bases short and J 3 bases short, with 7 bases between. The CDR3 length is 13 residues. CDR1 and CDR2 from the germline V gene are SGHTA and FQGTGA. CDR3 bases: TGTGCCAGCAGCTTATCAATGTACACTGAAGCTTTCTTT. Protein product: CASSLSMYTEAFF.

The V and J genes are TRBV6-4 and TRBJ1-2; D gene uncertain. The germline V gene has CDR1 MRHNA and CDR2 SNTAGT. The V end was cut by 6 bases, the J end by 4 bases, with 24 bases between. The CDR3 is 17 amino acids. The CDR3 is CASRLDTHAALGYGYTF. The CDR3 coding sequence is TGTGCCAGCAGGCTTGACACCCATGCCGCCCTTGGCTATGGCTACACCTTC.

This chain joins TRBV6-5 and TRBJ1-1; D unresolved. This CDR3 has 14 amino acids. Trimming left V 5 bases short and J 5 bases short, with 15 bases between. Germline CDR1 is MNHEY and CDR2 is SVGAGI. The CDR3 region has the DNA TGTGCCAGCAGTCGTCGGAGGGAGGGAACTGAAGCTTTCTTT. This codes for CASSRRREGTEAFF.

This clone was seen only a few times. The chain combines TRBV7-3 with TRBJ1-6; TRBD1 is a possible D gene (6 bases). The CDR3 is 14 amino acids. V was clipped by 6 bases and J by 6 bases, with 12 bases between them. CDR1 and CDR2 (germline): SGHTA, FQGTGA. The CDR3 loop is CASSTGSANSPLHF. Written as DNA, the CDR3 is TGTGCCAGCAGTACAGGGTCGGCTAATTCACCCCTCCACTTT. The full variable domain, with the rest looked up from reference TRBV7-3 and TRBJ1-6, is GAGVSQTPSNKVTEKGKYVELRCDPISGHTALYWYRQSLGQGPEFLIYFQGTGAADDSGLPNDRFFAVRPEGSVSTLKIQRTERGDSAVYLCASSTGSANSPLHFGNGTRLTVT.

The chain recombines TRBV28 with TRBJ2-5; 7 positions match TRBD2. V was pared by 8 bases and J by 5 bases, with 14 bases of the junction left unmatched. The CDR3 covers 15 residues. Germline CDR1 MDHEN, CDR2 SYDVKM. As DNA, the CDR3 is TGTGCCAGCGGAACTTGGGAGGGAGGCGCGGAGACCCAGTACTTC. It is translated as CASGTWEGGAETQYF.

The rearrangement joins TRBV7-9 to TRBJ2-3; 7 nucleotides line up with TRBD2. The CDR3 is 14 residues long. The J segment lost 5 bases and the V segment lost 0 bases, leaving 2 bases of the junction unmatched. Germline CDR1 and CDR2: SEHNR and FQNEAQ (reference sequence). DNA for the CDR3: TGTGCCAGCAGCTTAGCGGGAGGGGTAGATACGCAGTATTTT. As protein: CASSLAGGVDTQYF.

This rearrangement joins TRBV11-3 to TRBJ2-3; maybe TRBD1 (5 bases). The CDR3 loop spans 13 amino acids. The V and J ends lost 3 bases and 6 bases respectively, with 10 bases between them. Germline CDR1 is SGHNT and CDR2 is YENEEA. Here the CDR3 DNA reads TGTGCCAGCAGCTTCCAGGGTGGGGATACGCAGTATTTT. As protein: CASSFQGGDTQYF.

This sequence joins TRBV28 and TRBJ1-1; D possibly corresponds to TRBD1 (5 bases). The CDR3 contains 13 residues. Germline CDR1 reads MDHEN; CDR2 reads SYDVKM. CDR3 sequence (DNA): TGTGCTTCGACAGAAATCATGAACACTGAAGCTTTCTTT. Translating gives CASTEIMNTEAFF. The variable domain in full, with the rest retrieved from reference TRBV28 and TRBJ1-1, is DVKVTQSSRYLVKRTGEKVFLECVQDMDHENMFWYRQDPGLGLRLIYFSYDVKMKEKGDIPEGYSVSREKKERFSLILESASTNQTSMYLCASTEIMNTEAFFGQGTRLTVV.

The chain carries TRBV27 and TRBJ1-2; D remains unclear. This CDR3 spans 14 amino acids. Germline lookup yields CDR1 MNHEY and CDR2 SMNVEV (reference sequence). V gave up 3 bases and J gave up 4 bases, with 12 bases separating them. The CDR3 here is CASSLVPISYGYTF. The CDR3 nucleotides read TGTGCCAGCAGTTTGGTTCCTATTAGCTATGGCTACACCTTC.